What follows are 3 T cell receptor beta chains derived from one specimen sequenced in a study of blood T cells in healthy people across ages. Through a sample-barcoded 5' primer and a J-beta primer mix, a second PCR was run for roughly 7 to 11 cycles. TCRdb fed the 5' RACE reads into MiXCR, producing one record per CDR3 protein. The table has about 780,000 distinct CDR3 sequences, roughly 26% seen once. These sequences were also reported in another study, on T cells of mothers and their children.

The sample taken for sequencing was blood. These TCRs come from a boy younger than 18 in good health.

Only a few counts were recorded for this clonotype. The chain joins TRBV28 to TRBJ2-5; maybe TRBD1 (6 bases). V lost 5 bases to trimming and J lost 3 bases, with 10 bases between them. CDR1 is MDHEN, CDR2 SYDVKM, per germline. The CDR3 loop spans 13 amino acids. This chain's CDR3 is CASSIRQEETQYF. For the CDR3, the DNA is TGTGCCAGCAGTATTCGACAGGAAGAGACCCAGTACTTC.

The chain employs TRBV29-1 and TRBJ2-5; D not certain. The germline CDR1 and CDR2 sequences are SQVTM and ANQGSEA. This CDR3 spans 11 amino acids. V was trimmed by 7 bases and J by 7 bases, leaving 13 bases between them. CDR3 nucleotide sequence: TGCAGCGCCCCTTTGTTACGGACCCAGTACTTC. It is translated as CSAPLLRTQYF.

This clonotype occurred a few times. The V and J genes are TRBV20-1 and TRBJ2-7; 9 nucleotides line up with TRBD2. Germline-derived CDR1 and CDR2 are DFQATT and SNEGSKA (reference sequence). V shed 3 bases and J 3 bases; nucleotides not matched to a gene: 3. CDR3 length equals 13 residues. CDR3 nucleotides: TGCAGTGCTAGGGGACTAGCTCACTACGAGCAGTACTTC. Translation: CSARGLAHYEQYF.